This T cell receptor (beta chain) is from a study of control samples from healthy donors and cancer patients. The V segment lost 3 bases and the J segment 7 bases; nucleotides outside the gene matches: 5. The germline CDR1 and CDR2 sequences are SGHKS and YYEKEE (reference sequence). The CDR3 has 14 amino acids. The protocol was immunoSEQ multiplex PCR, while the TCRdb copy is restricted to in-frame clones and leaves out a portion. In the table there are 130,000 or so clones, roughly 94% of which are singletons. Sequencing was done on a sample of blood. The sequence was collected from a man between 40 and 49 years old in good health. This chain joins TRBV5-5 and TRBJ2-1; 9 bases fit TRBD1. The CDR3 loop is CASSSVGTGNEQFF. In DNA, the CDR3 is TGTGCCAGCAGCTCGGTCGGGACAGGGAATGAGCAGTTCTTC.